This T cell receptor (beta chain) was documented in a study of cytomegalovirus exposure and HLA in healthy donors. The study, taken as a whole, reports: Presence/absence analysis assumed near-uniform sequencing depth across donors. Sequencing artifact likely explains a cluster of highly shared sequence variants. Under in vitro conditions, three CMV-associated chains were confirmed as specific for CMV antigens.

PCR employed 60 Vbeta and 13 Jbeta primers. Sequencing was performed with immunoSEQ multiplex PCR; in TCRdb, only in-frame clones are kept and a portion is missing. The sample has tens of thousands of clones; around 72% are singletons. Notes on this clone: What it recognizes is unknown.

The V and J ends lost 6 bases and 0 bases respectively, with 5 bases between them. Per the germline V gene, CDR1 is DFQATT and CDR2 is SNEGSKA (reference sequence). The CDR3 spans 11 residues. Source material: PBMCs. The origin of this receptor is a woman aged 40-49 years in good health and CMV-seropositive. This sequence joins TRBV20-1 and TRBJ1-1; no clear D. CDR3 bases: TGCAGTGCCTATCTGAACACTGAAGCTTTCTTT. This encodes CSAYLNTEAFF.